This T cell receptor (beta chain) is from a study of beta chain features in type 1 diabetes. Broader study findings: Compared with healthy donors, patients appeared to share more similar naive, central memory and regulatory TCRB repertoires.

The CDR3 loop spans 13 amino acids. V lost 6 bases and J lost 5; bases outside the gene matches: 9. In germline, CDR1 is SQVTM, CDR2 ANQGSEA. CD45RO/CCR7/CD25/CD127/CD95/CD27 separated CD4+ naive, central memory, regulatory and stem cell-like memory cells by sorting. A note on this clone: No antigen is known for it.

cDNA synthesis used the whole RNA isolate, giving expressed TCRB sequences. This table comes from immunoSEQ multiplex PCR, and its TCRdb copy is limited to in-frame clones, with some not included. The sample comprises about 180,000 clones, more than 10% of which are singletons, and 0.55% to 0.8% rests with the top ten. The receptor was isolated from a woman in her late teens or twenties in good health. Input material: central memory CD4+ T cells from blood. This chain joins TRBV29-1 and TRBJ1-2, with 7 bases matching TRBD1. The CDR3 is CSVGTGVEYGYTF. Written as DNA, the CDR3 is TGCAGCGTGGGAACAGGGGTAGAGTATGGCTACACCTTC. Full variable domain (remainder filled in from reference TRBV29-1 and TRBJ1-2): SAVISQKPSRDICQRGTSLTIQCQVDSQVTMMFWYRQQPGQSLTLIATANQGSEATYESGFVIDKFPISRPNLTFSTLTVSNMSPEDSSIYLCSVGTGVEYGYTFGSGTRLTVV.